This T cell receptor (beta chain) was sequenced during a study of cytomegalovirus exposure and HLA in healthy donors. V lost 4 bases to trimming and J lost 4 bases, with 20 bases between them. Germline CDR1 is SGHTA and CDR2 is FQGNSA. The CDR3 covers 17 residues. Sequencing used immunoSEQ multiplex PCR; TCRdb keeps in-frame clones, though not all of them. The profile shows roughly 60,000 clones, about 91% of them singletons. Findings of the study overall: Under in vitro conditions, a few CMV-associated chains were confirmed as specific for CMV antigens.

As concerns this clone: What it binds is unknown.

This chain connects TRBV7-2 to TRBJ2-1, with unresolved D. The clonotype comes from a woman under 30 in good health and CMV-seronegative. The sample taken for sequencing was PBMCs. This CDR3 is CASSSPFGAPNYNEQFF. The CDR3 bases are TGTGCCAGCAGCTCCCCATTTGGAGCCCCCAATTACAATGAGCAGTTCTTC.